Below are 20 T cell receptor beta chains sequenced from a single sample in a study of blood T cell repertoires in COVID-19. Clones were read by immunoSEQ multiplex PCR, and TCRdb kept only the in-frame ones, dropping some. Here the sample spans 150,000 to 180,000 clones, about 73% being singletons. The sequenced material came from peripheral blood. Receptor source: a man older than 75 with acute or convalescent COVID-19.

The chain is built from TRBV13 and TRBJ2-2; D may be TRBD1 (6 bases). Trimming stripped 10 bases from V and 6 bases from J, with 18 bases between. The CDR3 runs to 14 residues. CDR1 and CDR2 from the germline V gene are PRHDT and FYEKMQ (reference sequence). The CDR3 spells CATRLDRLPGELFF. The CDR3 DNA follows: TGTGCCACCAGATTGGACAGACTACCCGGGGAGCTGTTTTTT.

This sequence joins TRBV19 and TRBJ1-5; 7 nucleotides line up with TRBD1. V lost 6 bases to trimming and J lost 4 bases; unmatched junction nucleotides: 9. The CDR3 is made up of 15 amino acids. Germline V gene data show CDR1 as LNHDA and CDR2 as SQIVND (reference sequence). As DNA, the CDR3 is TGTGCCAGTAGCGAAGGGACAGACCGAAATCAGCCCCAGCATTTT. As protein: CASSEGTDRNQPQHF.

This chain links TRBV18 with TRBJ1-1; D remains ambiguous. Trimming stripped 0 bases from V and 2 bases from J, with 10 bases between. Germline-derived CDR1 and CDR2 are KGHSH and LQKENI. The CDR3 extends over 15 amino acids. DNA for the CDR3: TGTGCCAGCTCACCACCGGGCGTACCCAACACTGAAGCTTTCTTT. Its translation is CASSPPGVPNTEAFF.

This clone was observed once. The chain links TRBV3-1 (or the pseudogene TRBV3-2) to TRBJ2-7; the D gene is possibly TRBD2 (5 bases). This CDR3 spans 15 amino acids. Germline V lookup: CDR1 LGHDT, CDR2 YNNKEL (reference sequence). V was pared by 1 base and J by 2 bases, with 12 bases between. The CDR3 DNA sequence: TGTGCCAGCAGCCAAGTTCGCCTAGCCCCCTACGAGCAGTACTTC. Its protein is CASSQVRLAPYEQYF.

The V gene is TRBV2, the J gene TRBJ1-3; D unclear. Trimming took 8 bases from V and 0 from J, leaving 14 bases between them. CDR3 length: 15 amino acids. Germline-derived CDR1 and CDR2 are SNHLY and FYNNEI. CDR3 residues: CASRPGEISGNTIYF. The DNA for the CDR3 is TGTGCCAGCCGCCCCGGAGAGATCTCTGGAAACACCATATATTTT. Together with reference TRBV2 and TRBJ1-3, the CDR3 gives the full variable domain: EPEVTQTPSHQVTQMGQEVILRCVPISNHLYFYWYRQILGQKVEFLVSFYNNEISEKSEIFDDQFSVERPDGSNFTLKIRSTKLEDSAMYFCASRPGEISGNTIYFGEGSWLTVV.

The genes are TRBV27 and TRBJ2-5; no clear D gene. V was clipped by 6 bases and J by 0 bases, with 11 bases between them. Germline CDR1 is MNHEY and CDR2 is SMNVEV (reference sequence). The CDR3 extends over 14 amino acids. As DNA, the CDR3 is TGTGCCAGCAGACGAACCAGGTACCAAGAGACCCAGTACTTC. Encoded protein: CASRRTRYQETQYF.

V is TRBV7-9 and J is TRBJ1-1; 7 nucleotides match TRBD1. Per germline, CDR1 SEHNR and CDR2 FQNEAQ (reference sequence). The CDR3 has 14 amino acids. V lost 1 base to trimming and J lost 4 bases; unmatched junction nucleotides: 3. The CDR3 region is CASSLGQGSTEAFF. The CDR3 DNA sequence: TGTGCCAGCAGCTTAGGACAGGGTTCCACTGAAGCTTTCTTT.

This rearrangement joins TRBV12-3 or TRBV12-4 to TRBJ1-1; 7 bases are a match to TRBD1. Trimming cost V 6 bases and J 7 bases; bases outside gene matches: 5. The CDR3 covers 12 residues. CDR3 sequence (DNA): TGTGCCAGCAGCCAGGACAGGTTTGAAGCTTTCTTT. Translating gives CASSQDRFEAFF.

The chain uses TRBV5-1 and TRBJ2-3; 12 nucleotides line up with TRBD2. CDR1 is SGHRS, CDR2 YFSETQ, per germline. The CDR3 is 16 residues long. The V segment lost 1 base and the J segment 6 bases; nucleotides outside the gene matches: 6. Here the CDR3 reads CASSLSLAGGGDTQYF. The CDR3 DNA reads TGCGCCAGCAGCTTGTCACTAGCGGGGGGAGGGGATACGCAGTATTTT.

This chain joins TRBV19 and TRBJ1-2; 8 bases fit TRBD1. J lost 4 bases, V lost 5 bases, and 9 bases had no gene match. This CDR3 comprises 15 residues. In germline, CDR1 is LNHDA, CDR2 SQIVND (reference sequence). The CDR3 region has the DNA TGTGCCAGTAGTGTGGGACAGGCAACGATCTATGGCTACACCTTC. It is translated as CASSVGQATIYGYTF. The full variable domain, with the rest looked up from reference TRBV19 and TRBJ1-2, is DGGITQSPKYLFRKEGQNVTLSCEQNLNHDAMYWYRQDPGQGLRLIYYSQIVNDFQKGDIAEGYSVSREKKESFPLTVTSAQKNPTAFYLCASSVGQATIYGYTFGSGTRLTVV.

The gene calls are TRBV7-8 and TRBJ2-2; D possibly corresponds to TRBD1 (5 bases). Trimming cost V 5 bases and J 0 bases, with 13 bases left between them. The CDR3 is 16 residues long. Germline assignment: CDR1 SGHVS and CDR2 FQNEAQ. The CDR3 loop reads CASSRELGANTGELFF. The DNA of the CDR3 is TGTGCCAGCAGCCGAGAGCTAGGGGCGAACACCGGGGAGCTGTTTTTT.

V is TRBV11-2 and J is TRBJ1-5; 8 nucleotides agree with TRBD1. The CDR3 spans 14 residues. With V trimmed by 5 bases and J by 6 bases, 6 bases remained unmatched. The germline V gene has CDR1 SGHAT and CDR2 FQNNGV. DNA of the CDR3: TGTGCCAGCAGCAAGGACAGGGCGGGTCAGCCCCAGCATTTT. Protein product: CASSKDRAGQPQHF.

V is TRBV7-2 and J is TRBJ2-1, with a possible D match to TRBD2 (6 bases). V gave up 5 bases and J gave up 8 bases, with 13 bases separating them. This CDR3 spans 13 amino acids. Germline lookup yields CDR1 SGHTA and CDR2 FQGNSA. The CDR3 nucleotides are TGTGCCAGCAGCCCCCCGGGGGTCCATGAGCAGTTCTTC. It encodes CASSPPGVHEQFF. Looking up the rest from reference TRBV7-2 and TRBJ2-1 gives the full variable domain: GAGVSQSPSNKVTEKGKDVELRCDPISGHTALYWYRQSLGQGLEFLIYFQGNSAPDKSGLPSDRFSAERTGGSVSTLTIQRTQQEDSAVYLCASSPPGVHEQFFGPGTRLTVL.

The chain is built from TRBV6-5 and TRBJ2-3; a weak D match, TRBD1 (5 bases). The CDR3 spans 15 residues. V gave up 1 base and J gave up 0 bases, with 8 bases separating them. The germline V gene encodes CDR1 MNHEY and CDR2 SVGAGI. The CDR3 loop reads CASSYYRPSTDTQYF. CDR3 nucleotides: TGTGCCAGCAGTTACTACAGGCCTAGCACAGATACGCAGTATTTT.

The V and J genes are TRBV3-1 (or the pseudogene TRBV3-2) and TRBJ2-7; possibly TRBD1 for D (5 bases). This CDR3 is built from 13 residues. Germline loops: CDR1 LGHDT, CDR2 YNNKEL (reference sequence). V shed 2 bases and J shed 1 base, with 6 bases lying between them. The CDR3 loop reads CASSQQGSYEQYV. The CDR3 DNA follows: TGTGCCAGCAGCCAACAGGGTTCCTACGAGCAGTACGTC.

The V and J genes are TRBV10-3 and TRBJ2-5; 7 bases fit TRBD1. CDR1 ENHRY and CDR2 SYGVKD come from the germline V gene. The V gene end was trimmed by 6 bases and the J gene end by 2 bases; junction bases not matched to a gene: 3. The CDR3 is 13 amino acids. Here the CDR3 reads CAIRGQPQETQYF. The CDR3 DNA sequence: TGTGCCATCAGGGGACAGCCACAAGAGACCCAGTACTTC.

In nucleotides, the CDR3 is TGTGCCATCAACAACGACAGGGGAAGTAGGGAGCAGTACTTC. Amino acids: CAINNDRGSREQYF. This chain uses TRBV10-3 with TRBJ2-7; TRBD1 matches at 8 bases. CDR1 is ENHRY and CDR2 is SYGVKD in the germline V gene. Trimming removed 7 bases from V and 7 bases from J; junction bases left unmatched: 12. The CDR3 runs 14 residues.

CDR3 residues: CASSATGYGYTF. The CDR3, as DNA: TGTGCCAGCAGCGCGACGGGGTATGGCTACACCTTC. The V and J genes are TRBV11-3 and TRBJ1-2; D is undetermined. Per germline, CDR1 SGHNT and CDR2 YENEEA. V gave up 5 bases and J gave up 5 bases, with 9 bases separating them. CDR3 size: 12 residues.

V gene TRBV30 combines with J gene TRBJ2-7; no reliable D call. Trimming removed 0 bases from V and 5 bases from J, with 11 bases in between. Germline V gives CDR1 GTSNPN, CDR2 SVGIG (reference sequence). This CDR3 spans 13 amino acids. Here the CDR3 DNA reads TGTGCCTGGAGTGTAATGACGGGTAACGAGCAGTACTTC. This gives the protein CAWSVMTGNEQYF.

The J gene is TRBJ2-6, the V gene TRBV7-3; 10 bases line up with TRBD1. Germline V CDR1 and CDR2: SGHTA, FQGTGA. The junction had 4 bases not matched to a gene; V was cut back by 4 bases and J by 4 bases. CDR3 length: 16 amino acids. The CDR3 is CASSSRQGAGANVLTF. DNA for the CDR3: TGTGCCAGCAGCTCTCGACAGGGGGCCGGGGCCAACGTCCTGACTTTC.